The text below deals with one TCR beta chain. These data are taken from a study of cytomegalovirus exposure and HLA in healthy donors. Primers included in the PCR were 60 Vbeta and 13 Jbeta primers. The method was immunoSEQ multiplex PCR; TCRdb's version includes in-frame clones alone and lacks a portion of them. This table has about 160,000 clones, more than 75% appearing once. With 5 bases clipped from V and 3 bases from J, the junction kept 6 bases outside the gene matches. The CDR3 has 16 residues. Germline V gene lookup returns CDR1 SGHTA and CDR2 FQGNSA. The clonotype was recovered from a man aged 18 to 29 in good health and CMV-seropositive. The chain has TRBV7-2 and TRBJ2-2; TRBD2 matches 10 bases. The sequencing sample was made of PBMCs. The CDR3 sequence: CASSPKRGGDTGELFF. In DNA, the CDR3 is TGTGCCAGCAGCCCGAAGCGGGGGGGCGACACCGGGGAGCTGTTTTTT. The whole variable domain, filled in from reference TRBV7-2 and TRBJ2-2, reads GAGVSQSPSNKVTEKGKDVELRCDPISGHTALYWYRQSLGQGLEFLIYFQGNSAPDKSGLPSDRFSAERTGGSVSTLTIQRTQQEDSAVYLCASSPKRGGDTGELFFGEGSRLTVL.